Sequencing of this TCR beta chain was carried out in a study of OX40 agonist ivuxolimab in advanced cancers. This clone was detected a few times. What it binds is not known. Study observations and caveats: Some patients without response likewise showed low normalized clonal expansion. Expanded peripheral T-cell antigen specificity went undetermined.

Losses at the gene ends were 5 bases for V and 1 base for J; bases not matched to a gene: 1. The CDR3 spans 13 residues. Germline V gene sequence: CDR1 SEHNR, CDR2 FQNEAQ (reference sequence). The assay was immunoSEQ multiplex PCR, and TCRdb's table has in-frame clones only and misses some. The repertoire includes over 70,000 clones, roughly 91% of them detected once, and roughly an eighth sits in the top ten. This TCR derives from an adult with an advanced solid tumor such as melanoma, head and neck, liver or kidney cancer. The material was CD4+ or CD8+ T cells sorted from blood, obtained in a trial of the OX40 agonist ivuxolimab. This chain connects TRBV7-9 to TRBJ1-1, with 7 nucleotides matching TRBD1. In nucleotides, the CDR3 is TGTGCCAGCAGCCAGGGGGAGAACACTGAAGCTTTCTTT. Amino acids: CASSQGENTEAFF.